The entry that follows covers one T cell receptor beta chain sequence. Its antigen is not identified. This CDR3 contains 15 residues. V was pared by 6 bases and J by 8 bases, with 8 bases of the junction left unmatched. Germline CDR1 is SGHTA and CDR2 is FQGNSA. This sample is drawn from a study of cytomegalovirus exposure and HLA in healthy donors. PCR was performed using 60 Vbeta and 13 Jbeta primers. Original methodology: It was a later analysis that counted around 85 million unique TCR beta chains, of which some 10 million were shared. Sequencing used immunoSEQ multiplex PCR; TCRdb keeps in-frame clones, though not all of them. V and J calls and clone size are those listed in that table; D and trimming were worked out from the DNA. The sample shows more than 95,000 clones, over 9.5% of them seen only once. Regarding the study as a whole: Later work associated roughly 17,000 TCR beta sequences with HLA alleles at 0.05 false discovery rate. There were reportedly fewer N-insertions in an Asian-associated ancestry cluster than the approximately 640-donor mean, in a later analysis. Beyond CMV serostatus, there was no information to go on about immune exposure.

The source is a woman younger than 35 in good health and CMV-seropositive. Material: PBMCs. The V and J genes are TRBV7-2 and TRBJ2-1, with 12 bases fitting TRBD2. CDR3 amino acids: CASRRTSGIADEQFF. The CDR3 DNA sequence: TGTGCCAGCAGACGGACTAGCGGGATCGCAGATGAGCAGTTCTTC.